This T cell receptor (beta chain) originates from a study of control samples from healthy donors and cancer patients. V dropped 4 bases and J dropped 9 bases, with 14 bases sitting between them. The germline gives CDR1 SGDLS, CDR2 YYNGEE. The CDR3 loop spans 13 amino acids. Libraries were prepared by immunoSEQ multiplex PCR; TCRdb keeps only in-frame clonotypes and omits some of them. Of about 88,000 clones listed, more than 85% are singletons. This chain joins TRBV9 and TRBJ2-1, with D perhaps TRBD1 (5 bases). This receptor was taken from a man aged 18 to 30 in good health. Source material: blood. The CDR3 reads CASSPDSSGEQFF. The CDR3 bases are TGTGCCAGCAGCCCCGACAGTAGTGGTGAGCAGTTCTTC.